This TCR beta chain was recorded in a study of blood T cell repertoires in COVID-19. Background on the study: Donors in the United States, Italy and Spain gave samples during acute or convalescent COVID-19. PBMCs, B-cell-depleted T cells, or T cells were the source of the cDNA or gDNA that made up the material.

Per the authors' pipeline: How many nucleated cells were present was estimated from reference gene primer amplification. Assay: immunoSEQ multiplex PCR; the TCRdb copy retains only in-frame clones and omits some. The D gene and trimming were derived from the DNA, and the V and J assignments and clone size from that table. This table has around 240,000 clones, approximately 83% appearing once. Trimming pared 4 bases from V and 2 bases from J, leaving 23 bases between. Germline CDR1 SEHNR, CDR2 FQNEAQ (reference sequence). The CDR3 sequence is 18 residues long. The chain has TRBV7-9 and TRBJ1-2; the D is unclear. Sequences were obtained from peripheral blood. This sequence was found in a woman younger than 45 who had recovered from COVID-19. The CDR3 DNA is TGTGCCAGCAGCTCCCCAGAACCCCCTAACACAGTCAACTATGGCTACACCTTC. The encoded protein is CASSSPEPPNTVNYGYTF. The full variable domain, rest sourced from reference TRBV7-9 and TRBJ1-2, is DTGVSQNPRHKITKRGQNVTFRCDPISEHNRLYWYRQTLGQGPEFLTYFQNEAQLEKSRLLSDRFSAERPKGSFSTLEIQRTEQGDSAMYLCASSSPEPPNTVNYGYTFGSGTRLTVV.